The clone carrying this TCR beta chain was picked up many times. This may arise from a read error, as a much more abundant clone is one base away. A read error is likely, as this CDR3 ends without the conserved phenylalanine or tryptophan. The data originate from a study of T cells in Graves' hyperthyroidism and ophthalmopathy. RNA transcripts were the template for amplifying TCR beta CDR3 regions. HTBI primers drove first-round RT-PCR of the TCR CDR3. TCRdb ran MiXCR on the multiplex PCR reads and lists one entry per CDR3 protein. The repertoire holds almost 250,000 distinct CDR3 sequences, with around 25% as singletons. Trimming took 4 bases from V and 4 from J, leaving 14 bases between them. The germline CDR1 and CDR2 sequences are SGHVS and FNYEAQ. This CDR3 has 14 residues. Ophthalmopathy patients had moderate-to-severe active disease, CAS ≥3, NOSPECS ≥4, and disease duration under 3 months.

J is TRBJ2-7 and V is TRBV7-6; D is unresolved. Sequenced input: blood. The origin of this receptor is a middle-aged woman with Graves' ophthalmopathy. The CDR3 DNA reads as TGTGCCAGCAGCTCCGATAGGGCTGGATACGAGCAGTACTCC. This gives the protein CASSSDRAGYEQYS.